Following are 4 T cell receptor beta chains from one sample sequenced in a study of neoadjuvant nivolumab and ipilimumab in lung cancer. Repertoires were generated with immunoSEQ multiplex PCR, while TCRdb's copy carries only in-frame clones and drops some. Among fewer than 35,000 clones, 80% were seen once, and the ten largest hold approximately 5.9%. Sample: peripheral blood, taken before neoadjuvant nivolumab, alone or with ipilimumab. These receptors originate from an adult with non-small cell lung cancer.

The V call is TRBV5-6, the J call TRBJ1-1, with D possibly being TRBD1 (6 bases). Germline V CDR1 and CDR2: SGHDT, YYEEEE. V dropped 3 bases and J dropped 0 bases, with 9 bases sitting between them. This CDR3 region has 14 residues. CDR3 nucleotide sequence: TGTGCCAGCAGCTATAGGACAGTGAACACTGAAGCTTTCTTT. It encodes CASSYRTVNTEAFF.

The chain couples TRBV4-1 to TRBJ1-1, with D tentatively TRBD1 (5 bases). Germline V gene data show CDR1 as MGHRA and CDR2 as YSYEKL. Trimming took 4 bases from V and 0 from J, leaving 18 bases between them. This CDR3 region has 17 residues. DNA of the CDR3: TGCGCCAGCAGCCCAACTCGAGGGGTCATCATGAACACTGAAGCTTTCTTT. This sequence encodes CASSPTRGVIMNTEAFF.

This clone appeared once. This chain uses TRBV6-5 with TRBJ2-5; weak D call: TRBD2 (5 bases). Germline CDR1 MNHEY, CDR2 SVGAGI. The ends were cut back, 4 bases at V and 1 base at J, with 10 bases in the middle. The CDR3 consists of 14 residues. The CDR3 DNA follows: TGTGCCAGCAGTTTTGCAGCGGCCCAAGAGACCCAGTACTTC. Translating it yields CASSFAAAQETQYF.

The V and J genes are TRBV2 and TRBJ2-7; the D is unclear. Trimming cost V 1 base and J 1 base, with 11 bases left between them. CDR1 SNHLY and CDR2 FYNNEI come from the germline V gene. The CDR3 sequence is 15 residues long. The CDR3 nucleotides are TGTGCCAGCAGTGAAGGACCCACGACTTCCTACGAGCAGTACTTC. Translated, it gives CASSEGPTTSYEQYF.